Here is one T cell receptor (beta chain) with its context. The data belong to a study of blood T cell repertoires in COVID-19. About the study: Acute and convalescent COVID-19 specimens originated in the United States, Italy and Spain. Sample material is recorded as cDNA or gDNA derived from T cells, B-cell-depleted T cells, or PBMCs.

In the authors' methods: It was from reference gene primer amplification that nucleated cell counts were estimated. Sequenced by immunoSEQ multiplex PCR; TCRdb stores in-frame clones only, minus some. V, J and clone size derive from that table, while D and trimming were established from the DNA sequence. The table shows roughly 160,000 clones, with more than 65% occurring only once. Germline-derived CDR1 and CDR2 are LNHDA and SQIVND (reference sequence). Trimming stripped 6 bases from V and 1 base from J, with 9 bases between. The length of the CDR3 is 13 residues. The sample comprised peripheral blood. The TCR comes from a man in his 70s with active or convalescent COVID-19. This sequence joins TRBV19 and TRBJ1-1; D uncertain. The CDR3 region has the DNA TGTGCCAGTAGATCAAATAGGAACACTGAAGCTTTCTTT. This codes for CASRSNRNTEAFF. Using reference TRBV19 and TRBJ1-1 for the parts outside the CDR3, the full variable domain is DGGITQSPKYLFRKEGQNVTLSCEQNLNHDAMYWYRQDPGQGLRLIYYSQIVNDFQKGDIAEGYSVSREKKESFPLTVTSAQKNPTAFYLCASRSNRNTEAFFGQGTRLTVV.